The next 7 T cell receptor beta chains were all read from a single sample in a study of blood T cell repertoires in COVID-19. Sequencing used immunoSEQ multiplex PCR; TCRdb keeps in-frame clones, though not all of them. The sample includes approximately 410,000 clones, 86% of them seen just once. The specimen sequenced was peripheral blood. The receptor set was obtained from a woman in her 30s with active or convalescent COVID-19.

The CDR3 DNA reads TGTGCCAGCTCACCACCGGGACTAGCTCTATACAATGAGCAGTTCTTC. It is translated as CASSPPGLALYNEQFF. The rearrangement links TRBV18 to TRBJ2-1; 9 bases line up with TRBD2. This CDR3 region has 16 residues. J gave up 4 bases and V 0 bases, and 4 bases lay outside the gene matches. Germline V gene data show CDR1 as KGHSH and CDR2 as LQKENI.

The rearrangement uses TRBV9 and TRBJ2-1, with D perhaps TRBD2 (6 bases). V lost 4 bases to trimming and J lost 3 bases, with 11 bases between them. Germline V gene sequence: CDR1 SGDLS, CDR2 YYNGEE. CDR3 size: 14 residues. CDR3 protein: CASSRPGLYNEQFF. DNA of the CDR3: TGTGCCAGCAGCCGCCCGGGACTCTACAATGAGCAGTTCTTC.

The CDR3, as DNA: TGTGCCAGCAGCCAACAGGGGGCAGATACGCAGTATTTT. Amino acid sequence: CASSQQGADTQYF. V and J are TRBV7-7 and TRBJ2-3; 8 nucleotides agree with TRBD1. This CDR3 is built from 13 residues. Per germline, CDR1 SSHAT and CDR2 FNYEAQ (reference sequence). Trimming took 5 bases from V and 4 from J; bases not matched to a gene: 2.

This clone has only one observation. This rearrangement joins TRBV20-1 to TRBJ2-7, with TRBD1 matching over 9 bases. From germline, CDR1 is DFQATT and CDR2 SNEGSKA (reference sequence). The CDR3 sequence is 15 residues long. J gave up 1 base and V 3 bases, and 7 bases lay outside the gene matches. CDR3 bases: TGCAGTGCTAGTCTGACAGGGGGTTATTCCTACGAGCAGTACTTC. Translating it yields CSASLTGGYSYEQYF.

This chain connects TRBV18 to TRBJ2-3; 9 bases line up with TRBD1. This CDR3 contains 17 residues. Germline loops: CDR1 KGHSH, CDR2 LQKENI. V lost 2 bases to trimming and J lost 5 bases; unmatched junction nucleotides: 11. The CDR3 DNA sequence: TGTGCCAGCTCACCAGTGATTACAGGGGGCTGGAGAGATACGCAGTATTTT. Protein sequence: CASSPVITGGWRDTQYF.

The CDR3 sequence: CASSDPPEGTDTQYF. CDR3 coding DNA: TGCGCCAGCAGTGATCCACCAGAGGGCACAGATACGCAGTATTTT. The gene calls are TRBV10-1 and TRBJ2-3, with D uncertain. In germline, CDR1 is WNHNN, CDR2 SYGVQD (reference sequence). CDR3 size: 15 residues. V gave up 3 bases and J gave up 1 base, with 11 bases separating them.

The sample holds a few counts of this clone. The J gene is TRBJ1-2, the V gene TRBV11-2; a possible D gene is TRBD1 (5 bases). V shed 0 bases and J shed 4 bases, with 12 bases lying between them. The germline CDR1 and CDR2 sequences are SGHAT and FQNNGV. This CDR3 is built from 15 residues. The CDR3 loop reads CASSLDSRASYGYTF. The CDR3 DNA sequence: TGTGCCAGCAGCTTAGATTCCAGGGCCTCCTATGGCTACACCTTC.